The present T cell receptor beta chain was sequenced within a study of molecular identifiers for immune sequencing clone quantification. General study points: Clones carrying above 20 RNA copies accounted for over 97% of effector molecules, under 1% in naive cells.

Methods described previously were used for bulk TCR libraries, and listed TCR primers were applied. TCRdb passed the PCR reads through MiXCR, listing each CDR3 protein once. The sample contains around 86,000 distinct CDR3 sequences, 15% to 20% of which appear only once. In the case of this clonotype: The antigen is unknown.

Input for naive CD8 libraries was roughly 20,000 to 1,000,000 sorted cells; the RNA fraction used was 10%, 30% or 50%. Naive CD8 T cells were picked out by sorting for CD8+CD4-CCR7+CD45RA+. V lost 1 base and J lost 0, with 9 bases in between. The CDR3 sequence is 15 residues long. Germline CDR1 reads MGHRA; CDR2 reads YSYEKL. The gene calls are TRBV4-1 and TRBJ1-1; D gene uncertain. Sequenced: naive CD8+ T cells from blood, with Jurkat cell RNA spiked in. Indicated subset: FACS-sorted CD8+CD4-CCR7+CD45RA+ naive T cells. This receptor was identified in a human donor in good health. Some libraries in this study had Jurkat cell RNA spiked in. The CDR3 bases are TGCGCCAGCAGCCAAGTCCGGGGTTTGAACACTGAAGCTTTCTTT. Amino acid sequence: CASSQVRGLNTEAFF.